This T cell receptor beta chain emerged from a study of cytomegalovirus exposure and HLA in healthy donors. Study details: HLA-typed donors were the source of approximately 88 million unique TCRs, which an early data release held. Study-level results: A missense variant in DCLRE1C was later tied to TCR beta V- and J-gene trimming. It was reported in a later analysis that an Asian-associated ancestry cluster showed fewer N-insertions than the 666-donor mean.

The V end lost 5 bases, the J end lost 7 bases, and 12 bases lay between the germline ends. This CDR3 has 14 residues. Germline V gene lookup returns CDR1 LNHDA and CDR2 SQIVND (reference sequence). The PCR ran on 60 Vbeta and 13 Jbeta primers. Authors' processing steps: In a later analysis, approximately 73 million unique TCR beta chains included roughly 11 million shared by two or more donors. Some clones are missing from TCRdb's copy, which holds only in-frame ones; the method was immunoSEQ multiplex PCR. V and J calls and clone size come straight from that table; D and trimming were deduced from the DNA. The sample holds about 120,000 clones, roughly 63% seen once. With regard to this clone: Its antigen remains unknown.

This TCR was recovered from a man aged 40-55 years in good health and CMV-seropositive. The sequencing input was PBMCs. The chain couples TRBV19 to TRBJ2-6, with D maybe TRBD1 (5 bases). CDR3 residues: CASSGAFYANVLTF. CDR3 sequence (DNA): TGTGCCAGTAGTGGGGCATTTTACGCCAACGTCCTGACTTTC.